The 20 T cell receptor beta chains reported below all come from one sample, sequenced in a study of shared clonotypes between healthy human individuals. The repertoire was sequenced with immunoSEQ multiplex PCR; TCRdb's copy has only in-frame clones and lacks some. Of over a million clones in the sample, about 80% were seen once. The sequencing input was memory CD4+ T cells from PBMCs. The sample's subset: CD45RA-negative fraction. The origin of the receptors is a man aged 18 to 30 in good health. Some clones in this sample may be carry-over from other donors' samples.

The rearrangement uses TRBV2 and TRBJ1-6; D is unclear. Between the trimmed V and J ends, which lost 8 bases and 0 bases, there was a span of 5 bases. The length of the CDR3 is 13 residues. CDR1 and CDR2 (germline): SNHLY, FYNNEI. In DNA form, the CDR3 reads TGTGCCAGCGCGAGCTCCTATAATTCACCCCTCCACTTT. Amino acid sequence: CASASSYNSPLHF. The whole variable domain, filled in from reference TRBV2 and TRBJ1-6, reads EPEVTQTPSHQVTQMGQEVILRCVPISNHLYFYWYRQILGQKVEFLVSFYNNEISEKSEIFDDQFSVERPDGSNFTLKIRSTKLEDSAMYFCASASSYNSPLHFGNGTRLTVT.

In its sample, this clone was seen a few times. The chain combines TRBV6-1 with TRBJ1-2; no reliable D call. Germline V gene data show CDR1 as MNHNS and CDR2 as SASEGT. This CDR3 spans 11 amino acids. V lost 2 bases to trimming and J lost 6 bases, with 4 bases between them. The CDR3 reads CASSEWNGYTF. The DNA of the CDR3 is TGTGCCAGCAGTGAATGGAATGGCTACACCTTC.

V gene TRBV6-1 combines with J gene TRBJ2-1, with D perhaps matching TRBD2 (5 bases). Germline V lookup: CDR1 MNHNS, CDR2 SASEGT. Trimming removed 7 bases from V and 0 bases from J, with 13 bases in between. This CDR3 region has 15 residues. Here the CDR3 DNA reads TGTGCCAGCACCCCCACTAGTAGCTCCTACAATGAGCAGTTCTTC. Translated: CASTPTSSSYNEQFF.

The chain employs TRBV5-1 and TRBJ2-7; D is perhaps TRBD2 (6 bases). The V and J ends lost 0 bases and 6 bases respectively, with 16 bases between them. The germline CDR1 and CDR2 sequences are SGHRS and YFSETQ. The CDR3 contains 15 residues. The CDR3 loop is CASSLDFAGSGEQYF. The DNA for the CDR3 is TGCGCCAGCAGCTTGGATTTCGCGGGGAGTGGCGAGCAGTACTTC.

The chain employs TRBV27 and TRBJ2-1; D gene uncertain. Trimming removed 0 bases at V and 8 bases at J, with 11 bases between. CDR1 and CDR2 (germline): MNHEY, SMNVEV (reference sequence). CDR3 length equals 14 residues. In DNA, the CDR3 is TGTGCCAGCAGTTTATCCACCAGGCCCGATGAGCAGTTCTTC. Translating it yields CASSLSTRPDEQFF.

There are many counts of this clone. The chain employs TRBV2 and TRBJ1-2; 8 bases are a match to TRBD1. The junction had 6 bases not matched to a gene; V was cut back by 4 bases and J by 5 bases. The CDR3 is 14 amino acids. The germline gives CDR1 SNHLY, CDR2 FYNNEI. In DNA form, the CDR3 reads TGTGCCAGCAGTGGGAAACAGGGGGTTTATGGCTACACCTTC. Its protein product is CASSGKQGVYGYTF.

The rearrangement joins TRBV5-4 to TRBJ2-3, with TRBD2 identical over 15 bases. After removal of 4 bases from V and 3 bases from J, the junction contained 6 bases not matched to a gene. This CDR3 has 17 amino acids. Germline V gene sequence: CDR1 SGHNT, CDR2 YYREEE (reference sequence). The CDR3 here is CASSDRTSGRATDTQYF. CDR3 DNA sequence: TGTGCCAGCAGCGACCGGACTAGCGGGAGGGCGACAGATACGCAGTATTTT.

J is TRBJ1-1 and V is TRBV2, with D perhaps TRBD1 (5 bases). Trimming removed 4 bases from V and 4 bases from J, with 16 bases in between. In germline, CDR1 is SNHLY, CDR2 FYNNEI. The CDR3 length is 15 residues. CDR3 protein: CASSGQSLGRTEAFF. The CDR3 DNA reads TGTGCCAGCAGTGGACAGAGCTTAGGACGCACTGAAGCTTTCTTT.

The chain is built from TRBV4-3 and TRBJ1-2; the match to TRBD1 covers 7 bases. The CDR3 is 15 amino acids. J lost 1 base, V lost 4 bases, and 6 bases had no gene match. CDR1 is LGHNA and CDR2 is YSLEER in the germline V gene. The CDR3 reads CASSPGQAVNYGYTF. CDR3 sequence (DNA): TGCGCCAGCAGCCCCGGACAGGCCGTTAACTATGGCTACACCTTC.

This chain joins TRBV27 and TRBJ1-2; D not resolved. CDR1 MNHEY and CDR2 SMNVEV come from the germline V gene (reference sequence). Trimming stripped 6 bases from V and 0 bases from J, with 8 bases between. This CDR3 spans 13 amino acids. For the CDR3, the DNA is TGTGCCAGCAGCCCCGCAGCTAACTATGGCTACACCTTC. Encoded protein: CASSPAANYGYTF.

This chain joins TRBV9 and TRBJ2-7; D gene ambiguous. The germline V and J ends were trimmed by 5 bases and 1 base, with 10 bases remaining between them. Germline V lookup: CDR1 SGDLS, CDR2 YYNGEE. This CDR3 has 13 residues. The CDR3 DNA is TGTGCCAGCAGTTCGACTCTATCCTACGAGCAGTACTTC. Encoded protein: CASSSTLSYEQYF.

There are a few counts of this clone. The sample has other DNA sequences that encode this CDR3 too. This chain connects TRBV2 to TRBJ1-4, with D unresolved. V lost 6 bases to trimming and J lost 5 bases, with 4 bases between them. Per the germline V gene, CDR1 is SNHLY and CDR2 is FYNNEI. This CDR3 spans 11 amino acids. This chain's CDR3 is CASRGNEKLFF. The CDR3 region has the DNA TGTGCCAGCAGGGGGAATGAAAAACTGTTTTTT.

The V call is TRBV5-1, the J call TRBJ2-5, with D tentatively TRBD2 (6 bases). The CDR3 runs to 17 residues. Germline CDR1 is SGHRS and CDR2 is YFSETQ. Trimming pared 1 base from V and 4 bases from J, leaving 20 bases between. The CDR3 coding sequence is TGCGCCAGCAGCTTGATACCAGGGCGGGAACTAGGAGAGACCCAGTACTTC. This codes for CASSLIPGRELGETQYF.

The chain couples TRBV29-1 to TRBJ1-2; 8 bases agree with TRBD1. The V gene's germline CDR1 is SQVTM and CDR2 ANQGSEA. V shed 5 bases and J 6 bases; nucleotides not matched to a gene: 8. The CDR3 is made up of 13 amino acids. The CDR3 DNA reads as TGCAGCGTTTCAATCCAGGGGGCGAATGGCTACACCTTC. Its protein is CSVSIQGANGYTF.

This clone occurred a few times. The CDR3 reads CASSQWGLAGWKKDEQFF. CDR3 DNA sequence: TGCGCCAGCAGCCAGTGGGGCCTGGCGGGATGGAAGAAGGATGAGCAGTTCTTC. The V call is TRBV4-1, the J call TRBJ2-1; TRBD2 is a possible D gene (6 bases). The CDR3 spans 18 residues. Trimming cost V 3 bases and J 8 bases, with 26 bases left between them. Germline values: CDR1 MGHRA, CDR2 YSYEKL.

This sequence joins TRBV19 and TRBJ2-7; D gene uncertain. The CDR3 spans 13 residues. The germline V gene encodes CDR1 LNHDA and CDR2 SQIVND (reference sequence). V lost 3 bases and J 6 bases, leaving 12 bases between the germline ends. The CDR3 loop is CASSIAWEGEQYF. CDR3 DNA: TGTGCCAGTAGTATTGCTTGGGAAGGCGAGCAGTACTTC.

The chain couples TRBV5-1 to TRBJ1-2; no firm D call. This CDR3 has 14 residues. The V gene lost 0 bases and the J gene lost 4 bases, with 10 bases spanning the gap. Germline CDR1 SGHRS, CDR2 YFSETQ. The CDR3 bases are TGCGCCAGCAGCTTGGTTACAGAAATCTATGGCTACACCTTC. Translated, it gives CASSLVTEIYGYTF.

This sequence joins TRBV5-1 and TRBJ1-1; TRBD1 is a possible D gene (6 bases). The germline CDR1 and CDR2 sequences are SGHRS and YFSETQ. With 2 bases removed from V and 4 bases from J, the gap between germline ends came to 15 bases. This CDR3 contains 15 residues. CDR3 nucleotides: TGCGCCAGCAGCTTCTTGCTAAGGGGGTCCACTGAAGCTTTCTTT. Its translation: CASSFLLRGSTEAFF.

In regard to this clone: Other DNA sequences from this sample encode an identical CDR3 as well. This chain connects TRBV5-1 to TRBJ2-3; the D call may be TRBD1 or TRBD2 (5 bases each). Trimming pared 0 bases from V and 5 bases from J, leaving 13 bases between. From germline, CDR1 is SGHRS and CDR2 YFSETQ. The CDR3 is 15 residues long. Here the CDR3 reads CASSLAGQGVDTQYF. CDR3 nucleotides: TGCGCCAGCAGCTTGGCCGGGCAGGGAGTAGATACGCAGTATTTT.

This clone showed up just a few times. The chain recombines TRBV6-1 with TRBJ1-5, with D perhaps matching TRBD1 (5 bases). Germline loops: CDR1 MNHNS, CDR2 SASEGT. V was trimmed by 2 bases and J by 2 bases, leaving 10 bases between them. The CDR3 has 15 amino acids. CDR3 nucleotide sequence: TGTGCCAGCAGTGAATCTGGGGGGGGCAATCAGCCCCAGCATTTT. Protein: CASSESGGGNQPQHF.